This TCR beta chain was sequenced for a study of blood T cells in healthy people across ages. General study results and limits: Naive CD4+ cells and diversity were both higher in long-lived donors than in aged donors. Higher naive T cell percentage went strongly together with higher TCR beta diversity.

There are a few counts of this clonotype. Its antigen is as yet unknown. The V end was cut by 6 bases, the J end by 8 bases, with 8 bases between. In germline, CDR1 is SQVTM, CDR2 ANQGSEA. The CDR3 totals 10 residues. Through a sample-barcoded 5' primer and a J-beta primer mix, a second PCR was run for roughly 7 to 12 cycles. TCRdb ran MiXCR on the 5' RACE reads and lists one entry per CDR3 protein. The table has hundreds of thousands of distinct CDR3 sequences, around 24% seen once. These data were also reused for a study on T cells of mothers and their children. That paper states: No clone of persistent microchimeric T cells was detected.

Sample: blood. This TCR was sampled from a boy younger than 18 in good health. This chain connects TRBV29-1 to TRBJ2-1, with a possible D match to TRBD1 (5 bases). CDR3: CSVAGHEQFF. CDR3 nucleotide sequence: TGCAGCGTCGCAGGGCATGAGCAGTTCTTC.